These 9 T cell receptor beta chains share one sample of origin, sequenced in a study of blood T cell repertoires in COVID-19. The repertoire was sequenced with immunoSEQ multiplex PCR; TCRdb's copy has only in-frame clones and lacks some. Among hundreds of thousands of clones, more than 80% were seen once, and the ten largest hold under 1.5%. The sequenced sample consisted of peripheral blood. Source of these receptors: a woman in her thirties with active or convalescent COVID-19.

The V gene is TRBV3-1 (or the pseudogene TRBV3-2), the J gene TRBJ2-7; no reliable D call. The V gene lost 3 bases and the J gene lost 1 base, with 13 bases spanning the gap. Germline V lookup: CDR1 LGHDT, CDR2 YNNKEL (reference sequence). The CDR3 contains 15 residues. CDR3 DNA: TGTGCCAGCAGCCATTTTACCGGGTCGTCCTACGAGCAGTACTTC. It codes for CASSHFTGSSYEQYF.

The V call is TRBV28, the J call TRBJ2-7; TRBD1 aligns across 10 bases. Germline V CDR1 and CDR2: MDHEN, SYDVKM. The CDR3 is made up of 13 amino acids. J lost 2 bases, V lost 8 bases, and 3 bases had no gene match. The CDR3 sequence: CASRDRGAYEQYF. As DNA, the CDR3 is TGTGCCAGCCGGGACAGGGGCGCCTACGAGCAGTACTTC.

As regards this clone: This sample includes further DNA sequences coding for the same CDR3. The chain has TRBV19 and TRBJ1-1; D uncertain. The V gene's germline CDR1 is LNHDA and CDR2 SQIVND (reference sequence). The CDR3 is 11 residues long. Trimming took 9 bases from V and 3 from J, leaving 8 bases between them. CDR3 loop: CASRDYTEAFF. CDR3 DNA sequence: TGTGCCAGCAGAGACTACACTGAAGCTTTCTTT.

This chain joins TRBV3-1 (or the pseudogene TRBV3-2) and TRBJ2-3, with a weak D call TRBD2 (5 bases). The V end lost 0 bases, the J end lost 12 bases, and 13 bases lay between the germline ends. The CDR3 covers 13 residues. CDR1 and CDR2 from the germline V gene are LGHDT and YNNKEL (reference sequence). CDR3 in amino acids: CASSQDTKTNQYF. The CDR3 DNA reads TGTGCCAGCAGCCAAGATACAAAGACTAATCAGTATTTT.

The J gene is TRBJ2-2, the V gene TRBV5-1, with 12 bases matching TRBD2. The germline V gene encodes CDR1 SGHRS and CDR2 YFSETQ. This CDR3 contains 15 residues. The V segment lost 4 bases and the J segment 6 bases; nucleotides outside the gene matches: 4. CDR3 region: CASSASGGAAGELFF. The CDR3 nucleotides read TGCGCCAGCAGCGCTAGCGGGGGGGCTGCCGGGGAGCTGTTTTTT.

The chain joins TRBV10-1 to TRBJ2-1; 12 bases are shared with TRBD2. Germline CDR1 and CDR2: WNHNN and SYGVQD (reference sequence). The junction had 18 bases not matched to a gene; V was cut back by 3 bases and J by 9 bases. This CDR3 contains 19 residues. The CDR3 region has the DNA TGCGCCAGCAGTGACCCGGGGCTAGCGGGAGGGAAAGGTTGGAGTGAGCAGTTCTTC. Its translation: CASSDPGLAGGKGWSEQFF.

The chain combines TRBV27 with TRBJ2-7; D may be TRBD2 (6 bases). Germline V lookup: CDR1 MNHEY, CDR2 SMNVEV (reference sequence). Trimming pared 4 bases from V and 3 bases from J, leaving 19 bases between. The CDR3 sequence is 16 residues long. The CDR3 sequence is CASSSQRERPHYEQYF. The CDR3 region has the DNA TGTGCCAGCAGTTCGCAACGGGAGCGGCCCCACTACGAGCAGTACTTC.

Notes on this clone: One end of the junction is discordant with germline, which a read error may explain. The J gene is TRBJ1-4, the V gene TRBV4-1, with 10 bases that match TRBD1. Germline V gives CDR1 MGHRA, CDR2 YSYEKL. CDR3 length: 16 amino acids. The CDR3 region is CASSQSPTGGNGKLFF. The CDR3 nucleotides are TGCGCCAGCAGCCAAAGTCCGACAGGGGGCAATGGAAAACTGTTTTTT.

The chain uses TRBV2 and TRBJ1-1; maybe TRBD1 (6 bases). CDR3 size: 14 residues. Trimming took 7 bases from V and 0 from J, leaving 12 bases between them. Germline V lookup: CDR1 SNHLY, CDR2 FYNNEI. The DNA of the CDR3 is TGTGCCAGCATAAGGGAGGGGGTGAACACTGAAGCTTTCTTT. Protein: CASIREGVNTEAFF.